This TCR beta chain was sequenced in a study of chronic HIV infection and antiretroviral therapy. This clonotype was seen a few times. TCRdb re-called the 5' RACE reads through MiXCR, storing one row per CDR3 protein. Among tens of thousands of distinct CDR3 sequences listed, roughly 8.8% were seen once. The V and J ends lost 6 bases and 2 bases, in that order; junction bases with no gene match: 3. This CDR3 comprises 12 residues. The V gene's germline CDR1 is DFQATT and CDR2 SNEGSKA (reference sequence). The V call is TRBV20-1, the J call TRBJ2-7, with 8 bases lining up with TRBD2. Material: peripheral blood. This sequence was found in an adult who had HIV and had not received antiretroviral therapy, or was an uninfected healthy control (not recorded which). CDR3: CSAPGLAYEQYF. For the CDR3, the DNA is TGCAGTGCGCCGGGACTAGCCTACGAGCAGTACTTC.